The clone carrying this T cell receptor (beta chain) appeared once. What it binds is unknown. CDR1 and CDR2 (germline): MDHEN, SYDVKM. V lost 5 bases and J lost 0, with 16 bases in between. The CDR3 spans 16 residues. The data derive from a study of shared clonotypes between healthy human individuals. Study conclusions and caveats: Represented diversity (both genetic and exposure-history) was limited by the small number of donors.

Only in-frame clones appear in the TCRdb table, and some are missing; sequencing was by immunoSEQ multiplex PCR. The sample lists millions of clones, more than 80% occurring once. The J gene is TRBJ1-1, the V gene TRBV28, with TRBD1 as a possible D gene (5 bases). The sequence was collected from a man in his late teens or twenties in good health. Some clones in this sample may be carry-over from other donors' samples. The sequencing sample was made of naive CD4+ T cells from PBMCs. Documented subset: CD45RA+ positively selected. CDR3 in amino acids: CASSPTVVRVNTEAFF. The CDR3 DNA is TGTGCCAGCAGTCCTACAGTGGTCAGGGTGAACACTGAAGCTTTCTTT. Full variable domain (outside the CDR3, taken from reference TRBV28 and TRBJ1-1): DVKVTQSSRYLVKRTGEKVFLECVQDMDHENMFWYRQDPGLGLRLIYFSYDVKMKEKGDIPEGYSVSREKKERFSLILESASTNQTSMYLCASSPTVVRVNTEAFFGQGTRLTVV.